This entry lists 29 T cell receptor beta chains sequenced from one sample in a study of control samples from healthy donors and cancer patients. Sequenced by immunoSEQ multiplex PCR; TCRdb stores in-frame clones only, minus some. The repertoire has about 36,000 clones, 93% of them found once; the top ten carry roughly 1.7%. Material: PBMCs. All receptors come from a man aged 35 to 55 with colorectal cancer.

The chain employs TRBV6-1 and TRBJ1-4, with D possibly TRBD1 on 5 matching bases. The CDR3 loop spans 17 amino acids. V was pared by 4 bases and J by 1 base, with 16 bases between. Germline V lookup: CDR1 MNHNS, CDR2 SASEGT. The DNA of the CDR3 is TGTGCCAGCAGTGTAGCGCGGGGGGGTGGAACTAATGAAAAACTGTTTTTT. This codes for CASSVARGGGTNEKLFF.

This clone was picked up a small number of times. This chain uses TRBV6-5 with TRBJ1-6; 7 bases agree with TRBD1. V trimming: 8 bases; J trimming: 4 bases; junction bases outside the gene matches: 8. CDR3 length: 15 residues. The germline V gene encodes CDR1 MNHEY and CDR2 SVGAGI. The CDR3, as DNA: TGTGCCAGCGATACAGGGGAGGCTTATAATTCACCCCTCCACTTT. It specifies CASDTGEAYNSPLHF.

V is TRBV6-5 and J is TRBJ1-2; D ambiguous. Per germline, CDR1 MNHEY and CDR2 SVGAGI. CDR3 length equals 13 residues. With 2 bases removed from V and 8 bases from J, the gap between germline ends came to 12 bases. The CDR3, as DNA: TGTGCCAGCAGTTACGCAGGTAAAGGAGGCTACACCTTC. Residues: CASSYAGKGGYTF.

The gene calls are TRBV2 and TRBJ1-3, with TRBD1 identical over 7 bases. V gave up 0 bases and J gave up 5 bases; unmatched junction bases: 7. In germline, CDR1 is SNHLY, CDR2 FYNNEI. The CDR3 is 16 residues long. CDR3 sequence: CASSEAKTGSRNTIYF. The CDR3, as DNA: TGTGCCAGCAGTGAAGCCAAGACAGGGTCTAGAAACACCATATATTTT.

The chain links TRBV30 to TRBJ2-3; 8 bases fit TRBD2. This CDR3 has 16 amino acids. Germline CDR1 reads GTSNPN; CDR2 reads SVGIG (reference sequence). Trimming took 2 bases from V and 3 from J; bases not matched to a gene: 10. CDR3: CAWSRGLAGGTDTQYF. The CDR3 bases are TGTGCCTGGAGTAGAGGGCTAGCGGGTGGAACAGATACGCAGTATTTT.

The CDR3: CASSPDRVYGYTF. In DNA form, the CDR3 reads TGTGCCAGTAGTCCCGACAGGGTCTATGGCTACACCTTC. This chain connects TRBV19 to TRBJ1-2, with TRBD1 matching 7 bases. J lost 4 bases, V lost 5 bases, and 4 bases had no gene match. From germline, CDR1 is LNHDA and CDR2 SQIVND (reference sequence). The CDR3 contains 13 residues.

The sample holds a few counts of this clone. The chain is built from TRBV4-3 and TRBJ2-3; 10 positions match TRBD1. CDR3 length equals 16 residues. Germline CDR1 and CDR2: LGHNA and YSLEER. V was clipped by 1 base and J by 4 bases; unmatched bases: 5. The CDR3, as DNA: TGCGCCAGCAGCCAAGGGCCCGGACAGGGGGCAGATACGCAGTATTTT. Its translation is CASSQGPGQGADTQYF.

V and J are TRBV4-1 and TRBJ1-2, with 9 bases matching TRBD1. The junction had 16 bases not matched to a gene; V was cut back by 5 bases and J by 6 bases. This CDR3 is 17 amino acids long. The V gene's germline CDR1 is MGHRA and CDR2 YSYEKL. CDR3 residues: CASSAPTKQGAVDGYTF. CDR3 in DNA: TGCGCCAGCAGCGCACCAACTAAACAGGGGGCTGTGGATGGCTACACCTTC.

The rearrangement links TRBV7-2 to TRBJ1-1; a possible D gene is TRBD1 (6 bases). From germline, CDR1 is SGHTA and CDR2 FQGNSA. Between the trimmed V and J ends, which lost 3 bases and 1 base, there was a span of 21 bases. There are 18 residues in the CDR3. The DNA for the CDR3 is TGTGCCAGCAGCTTCCCTTGGGGGGCTCCTACCACGAACACTGAAGCTTTCTTT. This gives the protein CASSFPWGAPTTNTEAFF.

There are a few counts of this clone. This chain joins TRBV18 and TRBJ2-2; tentative D call: TRBD2 (6 bases). Germline loops: CDR1 KGHSH, CDR2 LQKENI. The CDR3 extends over 15 amino acids. Trimming removed 6 bases at V and 3 bases at J, with 14 bases between. CDR3 bases: TGTGCCAGCTCGCAGGGACTTGGGGACACCGGGGAGCTGTTTTTT. Its protein is CASSQGLGDTGELFF.

This chain joins TRBV6-2 or TRBV6-3 and TRBJ1-6, with D uncertain. The CDR3 extends over 15 amino acids. The germline V gene encodes CDR1 MNHEY and CDR2 SVGEGT. V lost 2 bases and J 7 bases, leaving 12 bases between the germline ends. The CDR3 nucleotides read TGTGCCAGCAGTTACATGGACCGTATCAATTCACCCCTCCACTTT. The encoded protein is CASSYMDRINSPLHF.

This chain connects TRBV19 to TRBJ1-5; the D gene is possibly TRBD1 (6 bases). The CDR3 totals 16 residues. Trimming took off 10 bases at V and 4 bases at J, with 23 bases between the two ends. Germline CDR1 and CDR2: LNHDA and SQIVND (reference sequence). The CDR3 spells CATLGGEGRDNQPQHF. The CDR3 DNA sequence: TGTGCCACCCTAGGGGGGGAAGGCAGGGATAATCAGCCCCAGCATTTT.

The chain couples TRBV5-1 to TRBJ1-2; D is undetermined. The CDR3 covers 14 residues. CDR1 SGHRS and CDR2 YFSETQ come from the germline V gene. The V end was cut by 0 bases, the J end by 4 bases, with 10 bases between. CDR3 nucleotides: TGCGCCAGCAGCTTGGACGTGACGGGCTATGGCTACACCTTC. This translates into CASSLDVTGYGYTF.

J is TRBJ2-1 and V is TRBV7-9; 12 bases line up with TRBD1. Trimming removed 5 bases from V and 3 bases from J; junction bases left unmatched: 5. The CDR3 extends over 16 amino acids. Germline V gives CDR1 SEHNR, CDR2 FQNEAQ (reference sequence). CDR3 amino acids: CASSEGTGGHYNEQFF. The CDR3 DNA sequence: TGTGCCAGCAGCGAGGGGACAGGGGGCCACTACAATGAGCAGTTCTTC. The full variable domain, completed using reference TRBV7-9 and TRBJ2-1, is DTGVSQNPRHKITKRGQNVTFRCDPISEHNRLYWYRQTLGQGPEFLTYFQNEAQLEKSRLLSDRFSAERPKGSFSTLEIQRTEQGDSAMYLCASSEGTGGHYNEQFFGPGTRLTVL.

The rearrangement uses TRBV7-2 and TRBJ1-4; no firm D call. Trimming left V 0 bases short and J 3 bases short, with 5 bases between. The CDR3 sequence is 14 residues long. CDR1 is SGHTA, CDR2 FQGNSA, per germline. The CDR3 DNA sequence: TGTGCCAGCAGCTTAGCCGGTCCTAATGAAAAACTGTTTTTT. Translated: CASSLAGPNEKLFF.

As to this clone: The same CDR3 is also encoded by other DNA sequences in this sample. The CDR3 coding sequence is TGCGCCAGCAGCTTGGGGACAGGGCAAGAGACCCAGTACTTC. This sequence encodes CASSLGTGQETQYF. The rearrangement uses TRBV5-1 and TRBJ2-5, with TRBD1 matching over 8 bases. Germline values: CDR1 SGHRS, CDR2 YFSETQ. J was trimmed by 2 bases and V by 0 bases; bases with no gene match: 0. The CDR3 is made up of 14 amino acids.

The rearrangement joins TRBV19 to TRBJ2-1, with D hard to call. Between the trimmed V and J ends, which lost 4 bases and 3 bases, there was a span of 7 bases. Germline CDR1 is LNHDA and CDR2 is SQIVND (reference sequence). The CDR3 length is 13 residues. The CDR3 coding sequence is TGTGCCAGTAGTAATCATAACTACAATGAGCAGTTCTTC. This translates into CASSNHNYNEQFF.

The chain combines TRBV3-1 (or the pseudogene TRBV3-2) with TRBJ1-1, with 8 nucleotides matching TRBD1. CDR3 length equals 18 residues. Germline V CDR1 and CDR2: LGHDT, YNNKEL (reference sequence). J was trimmed by 0 bases and V by 0 bases; bases with no gene match: 9. This chain's CDR3 is CASSQENRGYRMNTEAFF. The DNA of the CDR3 is TGTGCCAGCAGCCAAGAGAACAGGGGGTACCGAATGAACACTGAAGCTTTCTTT.

This chain joins TRBV6-5 and TRBJ2-7, with TRBD1 as a possible D gene (6 bases). This CDR3 is built from 13 residues. Trimming took off 6 bases at V and 2 bases at J, with 11 bases between the two ends. The germline CDR1 and CDR2 sequences are MNHEY and SVGAGI. CDR3 sequence (DNA): TGTGCCAGCAGCCAGGACAGAGCCTACGAGCAGTACTTC. It yields the protein CASSQDRAYEQYF.

The rearrangement joins TRBV4-1 to TRBJ2-2, with D tentatively TRBD1 or TRBD2 (5 bases each). Germline loops: CDR1 MGHRA, CDR2 YSYEKL. The ends were cut back, 0 bases at V and 8 bases at J, with 25 bases in the middle. CDR3 size: 19 residues. The CDR3 reads CASSQDNRIGAGDGGELFF. The DNA for the CDR3 is TGCGCCAGCAGCCAAGATAATAGGATCGGGGCAGGCGATGGAGGGGAGCTGTTTTTT.

The rearrangement uses TRBV12-3 or TRBV12-4 and TRBJ1-5; tentatively, D is TRBD1 (5 bases). The CDR3 runs 13 residues. Trimming shortened V by 3 bases and J by 3 bases, and 6 bases separated the two germline ends. CDR3 sequence: CASSFGANQPQHF. CDR3 DNA sequence: TGTGCCAGCAGTTTCGGGGCCAATCAGCCCCAGCATTTT.

DNA of the CDR3: TGTGCCACCAGCAGAGATCCTAGCGGGGAAAGTGAGCAGTTCTTC. Its translation: CATSRDPSGESEQFF. The chain uses TRBV15 and TRBJ2-1, with 9 bases identical to TRBD2. The ends lost 0 bases at V and 9 bases at J; junction bases unmatched: 6. The CDR3 is 15 residues long. Germline lookup yields CDR1 LNHNV and CDR2 YYDKDF (reference sequence).

The chain recombines TRBV4-2 with TRBJ1-1; TRBD1 matches 7 bases. The CDR3 contains 17 residues. Trimming took 0 bases from V and 1 from J; bases not matched to a gene: 8. Per germline, CDR1 LGHNA and CDR2 YNFKEQ. Written as DNA, the CDR3 is TGTGCCAGCAGCCAAGAACCGGGCGACAGGGCGAACACTGAAGCTTTCTTT. Translation gives CASSQEPGDRANTEAFF.

In its sample, this clone was seen a few times. This sequence joins TRBV24-1 and TRBJ2-2; maybe TRBD2 (7 bases). V was shortened by 3 bases and J by 3 bases, with 19 bases between the two germline ends. From germline, CDR1 is KGHDR and CDR2 SFDVKD. The CDR3 covers 18 residues. The chain's CDR3 is CATSDKRGAAGDTGELFF. In DNA, the CDR3 is TGTGCCACCAGTGATAAACGGGGGGCAGCTGGAGACACCGGGGAGCTGTTTTTT.

In its sample, this clone was seen once. V gene TRBV19 combines with J gene TRBJ2-6; no reliable D call. Germline loops: CDR1 LNHDA, CDR2 SQIVND (reference sequence). The V gene lost 6 bases and the J gene lost 0 bases, with 9 bases spanning the gap. The CDR3 sequence is 15 residues long. The CDR3 DNA is TGTGCCAGTAGGACAACAAACTCTGGGGCCAACGTCCTGACTTTC. The encoded protein is CASRTTNSGANVLTF.

The chain combines TRBV9 with TRBJ2-1; 7 positions agree with TRBD2. Losses at the gene ends were 0 bases for V and 7 bases for J; bases not matched to a gene: 7. This CDR3 spans 15 amino acids. CDR1 and CDR2 from the germline V gene are SGDLS and YYNGEE. This chain's CDR3 is CASSVAAGEANEQFF. CDR3 nucleotide sequence: TGTGCCAGCAGCGTAGCTGCGGGGGAAGCGAATGAGCAGTTCTTC.

V and J are TRBV5-4 and TRBJ1-3; no definite D call. Trimming pared 4 bases from V and 0 bases from J, leaving 20 bases between. In germline, CDR1 is SGHNT, CDR2 YYREEE (reference sequence). The CDR3 totals 18 residues. CDR3 DNA sequence: TGTGCCAGCAGCGTCAATCGATATTCAGGAGCCTCTGGAAACACCATATATTTT. Translated, it gives CASSVNRYSGASGNTIYF.

The CDR3 sequence is CASSEARVRRRGRTEAFF. CDR3 in DNA: TGTGCCAGCAGTGAAGCGAGGGTGAGGCGCAGGGGCCGCACTGAAGCTTTCTTT. This rearrangement joins TRBV2 to TRBJ1-1, with D perhaps matching TRBD1 (6 bases). Trimming stripped 0 bases from V and 4 bases from J, with 21 bases between. This CDR3 is built from 18 residues. The germline CDR1 and CDR2 sequences are SNHLY and FYNNEI.

The J gene is TRBJ2-7, the V gene TRBV18; 8 bases fit TRBD1. V gave up 3 bases and J gave up 6 bases; unmatched junction bases: 7. This CDR3 contains 14 residues. In germline, CDR1 is KGHSH, CDR2 LQKENI. The CDR3 DNA reads TGTGCCAGCTCACCCCCGACAGGGGAAGGCGAGCAGTACTTC. Its translation is CASSPPTGEGEQYF.